The entry that follows covers one TCR beta chain sequence. Its specificity is not known. This sample is drawn from a study of CD8 T cells in Susac syndrome. Overall study: There were Susac syndrome patients who were therapy-naive at blood draw, others on corticosteroids, and others on intravenous immunoglobulin alone. Whole-study results and caveats: As the study acknowledged, the number of individuals who were part of its TCR sequencing and HLA analysis was relatively small. Susac-specific public clones in total CD8+ repertoires numbered sixteen; in CD8+ TEMRA repertoires, they numbered roughly 5.

When the RNA was reverse transcribed, random hexamers were used with an input of about 0.5 to 1 ug. MiXCR, applied by TCRdb to the immunoSEQ multiplex PCR reads, yields one record per CDR3 protein. The table records more than 95,000 distinct CDR3 sequences, around 94% of them present only once. The V gene lost 1 base and the J gene lost 4 bases, with 16 bases spanning the gap. The CDR3 length is 16 residues. Per germline, CDR1 MGHRA and CDR2 YSYEKL. The rearrangement joins TRBV4-1 to TRBJ1-1; D is uncertain. The clonotype comes from a human donor with Susac syndrome. Sequenced: CD8+ T cells from PBMCs. In DNA, the CDR3 is TGCGCCAGCAGCCAAGGAGTCGCGGCAGGACCCACTGAAGCTTTCTTT. Its translation: CASSQGVAAGPTEAFF.